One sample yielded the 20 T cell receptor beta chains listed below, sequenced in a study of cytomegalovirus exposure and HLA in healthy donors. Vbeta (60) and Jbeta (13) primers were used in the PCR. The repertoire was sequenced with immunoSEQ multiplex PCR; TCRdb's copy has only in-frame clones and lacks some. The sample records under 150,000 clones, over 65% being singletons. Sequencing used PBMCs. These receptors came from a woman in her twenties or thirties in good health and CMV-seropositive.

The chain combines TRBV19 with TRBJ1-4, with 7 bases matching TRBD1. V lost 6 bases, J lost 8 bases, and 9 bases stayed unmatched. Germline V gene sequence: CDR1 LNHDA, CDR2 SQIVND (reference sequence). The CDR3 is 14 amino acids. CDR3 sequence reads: CASRNTGAGEKLFF. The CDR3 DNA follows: TGTGCCAGTAGAAACACAGGGGCGGGAGAAAAACTGTTTTTT.

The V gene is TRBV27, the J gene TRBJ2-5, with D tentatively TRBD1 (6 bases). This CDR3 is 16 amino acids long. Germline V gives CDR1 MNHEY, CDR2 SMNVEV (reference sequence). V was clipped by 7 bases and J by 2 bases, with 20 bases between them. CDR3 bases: TGTGCCAGCAAAGTGGCAACAGGGAACCCACAAGAGACCCAGTACTTC. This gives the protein CASKVATGNPQETQYF.

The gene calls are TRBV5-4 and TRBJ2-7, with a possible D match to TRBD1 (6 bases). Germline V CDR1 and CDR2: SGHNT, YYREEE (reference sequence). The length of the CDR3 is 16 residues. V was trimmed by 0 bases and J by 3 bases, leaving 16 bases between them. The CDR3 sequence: CASSLGLQGPDYEQYF. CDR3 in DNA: TGTGCCAGCAGCTTGGGTTTACAGGGCCCGGACTACGAGCAGTACTTC.

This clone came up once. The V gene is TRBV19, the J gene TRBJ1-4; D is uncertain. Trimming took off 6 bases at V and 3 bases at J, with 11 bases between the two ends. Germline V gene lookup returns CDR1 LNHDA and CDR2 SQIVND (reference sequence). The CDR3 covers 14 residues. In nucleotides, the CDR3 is TGTGCCAGTAGGGGCAGGCAAGCTAATGAAAAACTGTTTTTT. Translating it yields CASRGRQANEKLFF.

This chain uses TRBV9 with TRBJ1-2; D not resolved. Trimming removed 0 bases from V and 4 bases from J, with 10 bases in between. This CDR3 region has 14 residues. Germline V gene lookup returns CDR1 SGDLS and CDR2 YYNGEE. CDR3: CASSVENGVYGYTF. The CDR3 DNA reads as TGTGCCAGCAGCGTAGAAAACGGAGTCTATGGCTACACCTTC.

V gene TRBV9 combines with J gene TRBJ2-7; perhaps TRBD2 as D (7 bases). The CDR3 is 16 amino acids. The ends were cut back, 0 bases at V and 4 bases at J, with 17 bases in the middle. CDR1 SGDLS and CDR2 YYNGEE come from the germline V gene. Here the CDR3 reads CASSVAVGGAGYEQYF. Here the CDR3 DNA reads TGTGCCAGCAGCGTAGCCGTAGGGGGGGCAGGGTACGAGCAGTACTTC.

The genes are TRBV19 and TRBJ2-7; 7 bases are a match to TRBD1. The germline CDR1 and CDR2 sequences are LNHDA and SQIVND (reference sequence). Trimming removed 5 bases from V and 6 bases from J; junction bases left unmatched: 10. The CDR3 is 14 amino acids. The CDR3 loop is CASSLWDSPAEQYF. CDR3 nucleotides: TGTGCCAGTAGTCTATGGGACAGTCCAGCCGAGCAGTACTTC.

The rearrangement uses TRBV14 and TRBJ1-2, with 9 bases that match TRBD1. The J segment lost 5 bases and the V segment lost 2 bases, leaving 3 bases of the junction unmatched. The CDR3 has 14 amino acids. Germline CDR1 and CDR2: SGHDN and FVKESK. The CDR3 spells CASSQSDRGYGYTF. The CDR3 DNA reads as TGTGCCAGCAGCCAAAGTGACAGGGGGTATGGCTACACCTTC.

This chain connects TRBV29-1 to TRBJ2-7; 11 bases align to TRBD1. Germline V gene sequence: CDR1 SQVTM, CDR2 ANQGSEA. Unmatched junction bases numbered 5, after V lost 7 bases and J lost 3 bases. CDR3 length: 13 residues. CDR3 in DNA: TGCAGCGCCTATGGGACAGGGGGCTACGAGCAGTACTTC. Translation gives CSAYGTGGYEQYF.

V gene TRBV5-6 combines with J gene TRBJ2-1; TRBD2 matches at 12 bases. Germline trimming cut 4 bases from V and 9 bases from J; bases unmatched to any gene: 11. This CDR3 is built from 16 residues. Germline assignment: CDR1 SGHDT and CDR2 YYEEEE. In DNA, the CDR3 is TGTGCCAGCAGCCCGGAGCCTAGCGGGAGGGCCGGTGAGCAGTTCTTC. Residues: CASSPEPSGRAGEQFF.

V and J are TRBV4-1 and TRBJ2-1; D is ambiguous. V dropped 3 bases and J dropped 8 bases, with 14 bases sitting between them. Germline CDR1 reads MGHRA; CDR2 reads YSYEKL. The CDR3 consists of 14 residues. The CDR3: CASSHPAKRDEQFF. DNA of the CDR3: TGCGCCAGCAGCCACCCGGCTAAGCGCGATGAGCAGTTCTTC.

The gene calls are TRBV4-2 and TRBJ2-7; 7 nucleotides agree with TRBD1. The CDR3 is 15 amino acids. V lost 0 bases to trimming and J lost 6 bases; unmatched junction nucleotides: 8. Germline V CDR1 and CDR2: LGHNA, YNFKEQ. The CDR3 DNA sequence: TGTGCCAGCAGCCAAGAGGAGACAGGGCCCGGCGAGCAGTACTTC. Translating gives CASSQEETGPGEQYF.

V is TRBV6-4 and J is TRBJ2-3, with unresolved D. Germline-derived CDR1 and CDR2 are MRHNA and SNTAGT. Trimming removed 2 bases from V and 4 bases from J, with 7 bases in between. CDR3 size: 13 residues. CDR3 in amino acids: CASSDIPSDTQYF. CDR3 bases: TGTGCCAGCAGTGACATTCCGTCAGATACGCAGTATTTT.

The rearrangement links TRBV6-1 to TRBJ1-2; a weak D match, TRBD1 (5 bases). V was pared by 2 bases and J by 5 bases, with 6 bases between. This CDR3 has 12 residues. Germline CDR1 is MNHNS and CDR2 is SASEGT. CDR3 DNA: TGTGCCAGCAGTGAACGACAGTATGGCTACACCTTC. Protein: CASSERQYGYTF.

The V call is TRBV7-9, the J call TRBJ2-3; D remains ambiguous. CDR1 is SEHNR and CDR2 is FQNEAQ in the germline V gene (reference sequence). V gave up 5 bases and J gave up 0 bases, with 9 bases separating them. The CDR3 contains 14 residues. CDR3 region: CASSPVASTDTQYF. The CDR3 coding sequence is TGTGCCAGCAGCCCTGTAGCTAGCACAGATACGCAGTATTTT. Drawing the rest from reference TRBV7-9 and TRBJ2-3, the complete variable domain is DTGVSQNPRHKITKRGQNVTFRCDPISEHNRLYWYRQTLGQGPEFLTYFQNEAQLEKSRLLSDRFSAERPKGSFSTLEIQRTEQGDSAMYLCASSPVASTDTQYFGPGTRLTVL.

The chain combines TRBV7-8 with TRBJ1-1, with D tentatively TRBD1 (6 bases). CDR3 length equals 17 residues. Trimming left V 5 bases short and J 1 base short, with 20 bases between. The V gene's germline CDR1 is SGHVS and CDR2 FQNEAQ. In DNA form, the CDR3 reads TGTGCCAGCAGCATAGGGACAAATGCTCACTCGAACACTGAAGCTTTCTTT. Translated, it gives CASSIGTNAHSNTEAFF.

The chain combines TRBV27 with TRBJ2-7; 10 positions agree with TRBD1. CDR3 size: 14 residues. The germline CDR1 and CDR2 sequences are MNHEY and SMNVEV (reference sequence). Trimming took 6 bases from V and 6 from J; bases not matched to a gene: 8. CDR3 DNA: TGTGCCAGCAGGACAGGGGGCGGGTTGTCCGAGCAGTACTTC. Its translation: CASRTGGGLSEQYF.

The DNA of the CDR3 is TGTGCCAGCAGTGGGACAGACAGGGGCTGGCAGCCCCAGCATTTT. This translates into CASSGTDRGWQPQHF. V usage is TRBV6-1 and J usage is TRBJ1-5; 8 bases fit TRBD1. V gave up 4 bases and J gave up 7 bases; unmatched junction bases: 9. The CDR3 is 15 amino acids. Germline-derived CDR1 and CDR2 are MNHNS and SASEGT.

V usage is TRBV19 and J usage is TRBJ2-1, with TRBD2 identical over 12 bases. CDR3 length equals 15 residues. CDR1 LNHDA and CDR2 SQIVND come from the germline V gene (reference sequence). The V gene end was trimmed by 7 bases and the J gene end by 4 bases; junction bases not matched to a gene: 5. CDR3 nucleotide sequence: TGTGCCAGTATCCTGACTAGCGGGGGATACAATGAGCAGTTCTTC. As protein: CASILTSGGYNEQFF. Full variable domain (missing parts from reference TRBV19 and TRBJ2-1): DGGITQSPKYLFRKEGQNVTLSCEQNLNHDAMYWYRQDPGQGLRLIYYSQIVNDFQKGDIAEGYSVSREKKESFPLTVTSAQKNPTAFYLCASILTSGGYNEQFFGPGTRLTVL.

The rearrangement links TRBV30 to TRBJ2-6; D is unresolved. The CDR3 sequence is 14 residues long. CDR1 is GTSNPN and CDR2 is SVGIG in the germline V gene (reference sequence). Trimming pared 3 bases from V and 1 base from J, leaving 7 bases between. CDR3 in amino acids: CAWRLTSGANVLTF. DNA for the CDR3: TGTGCCTGGAGATTGACATCTGGGGCCAACGTCCTGACTTTC. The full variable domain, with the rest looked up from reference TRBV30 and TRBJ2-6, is SQTIHQWPATLVQPVGSPLSLECTVEGTSNPNLYWYRQAAGRGLQLLFYSVGIGQISSEVPQNLSASRPQDRQFILSSKKLLLSDSGFYLCAWRLTSGANVLTFGAGSRLTVL.